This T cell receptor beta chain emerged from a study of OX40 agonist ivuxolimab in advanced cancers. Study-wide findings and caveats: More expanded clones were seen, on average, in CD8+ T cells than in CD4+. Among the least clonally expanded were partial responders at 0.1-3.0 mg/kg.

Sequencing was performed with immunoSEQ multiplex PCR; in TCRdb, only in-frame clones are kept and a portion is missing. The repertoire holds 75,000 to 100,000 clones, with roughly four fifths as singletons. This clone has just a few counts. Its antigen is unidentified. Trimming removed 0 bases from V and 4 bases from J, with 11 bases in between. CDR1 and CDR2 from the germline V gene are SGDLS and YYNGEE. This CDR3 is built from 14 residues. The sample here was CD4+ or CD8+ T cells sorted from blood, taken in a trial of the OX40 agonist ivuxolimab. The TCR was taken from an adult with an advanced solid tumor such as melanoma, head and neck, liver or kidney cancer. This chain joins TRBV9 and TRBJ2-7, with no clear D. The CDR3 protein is CASSVDAGAYEQYF. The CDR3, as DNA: TGTGCCAGCAGCGTAGACGCAGGTGCATACGAGCAGTACTTC.